These 10 T cell receptor beta chains originate from one sample sequenced in a study of regulatory T cells in long-lasting Graves disease (dated by TCRdb to the early 2020s). Libraries were prepared through multiplex PCR. TCRdb names Illumina HiSeq 4000 as the instrument used. iRepertoire HTBI primers and Arm-PCR amplification of CDR3 regions were used to construct TCR beta libraries. TCRdb's own reprocessing of the public reads used fastp at Q25 and MiXCR and kept productive beta chains. Rows with a matching CDR3 protein are joined into one entry that keeps the most common DNA and genes. The sample profile shows 380,000 or so distinct CDR3 sequences; 16% of them were found once. The ten largest clones add up to 20% to 25% of the sample. The time point label, read with the paper, signifies: newly diagnosed GD, antithyroid drugs for less than 3 months. For both TCR sequencing and RNA sequencing, RNA was extracted from PBMCs using TRIzol.

The same data also contributed to another study, on T cells in Graves' hyperthyroidism and ophthalmopathy.

The material was peripheral blood mononuclear cells (PBMCs), obtained at new diagnosis, from a patient treated with antithyroid drugs. The receptors were sampled from a woman aged 18-29 years with Graves disease. Donor details come from another sample of the same person, matched by shared clones.

The CDR3 nucleotides read TGCGCCAGCAGCCAATCCCTAGCGGGGAGCACAGATACGCAGTATTTT. It codes for CASSQSLAGSTDTQYF. The V call is TRBV4-1, the J call TRBJ2-3; TRBD2 aligns across 9 bases. This CDR3 region has 16 residues. The V and J ends lost 2 bases and 0 bases, in that order; junction bases with no gene match: 3. Germline V gene data show CDR1 as MGHRA and CDR2 as YSYEKL.

The sample holds a few counts of this clonotype. The J gene is TRBJ2-5, the V gene TRBV20-1, with no clear D. The CDR3 covers 15 residues. V dropped 3 bases and J dropped 4 bases, with 18 bases sitting between them. The germline V gene encodes CDR1 DFQATT and CDR2 SNEGSKA (reference sequence). This chain's CDR3 is CSASSNRVLGETQYF. The CDR3 coding sequence is TGCAGTGCTAGTTCCAACCGGGTGTTGGGAGAGACCCAGTACTTC.

This chain connects TRBV7-9 to TRBJ2-1; 9 positions agree with TRBD2. Germline assignment: CDR1 SEHNR and CDR2 FQNEAQ (reference sequence). Trimming at V came to 5 bases and at J to 6 bases, leaving 8 bases not matched to a gene. The CDR3 extends over 15 amino acids. The CDR3 DNA follows: TGTGCCAGCAGCCCCCTGGCGGGAGGGTTCAATGAGCAGTTCTTC. It codes for CASSPLAGGFNEQFF.

This clonotype came up many times. V and J are TRBV20-1 and TRBJ2-1, with no clear D. Trimming pared 7 bases from V and 6 bases from J, leaving 10 bases between. The CDR3 is 11 amino acids. Germline V lookup: CDR1 DFQATT, CDR2 SNEGSKA (reference sequence). The CDR3 here is CSGSPTNEQFF. CDR3 DNA sequence: TGCAGTGGGTCTCCCACCAATGAGCAGTTCTTC.

The chain links TRBV9 to TRBJ1-3, with D tentatively TRBD1 (5 bases). Trimming stripped 2 bases from V and 0 bases from J, with 12 bases between. Germline V gene data show CDR1 as SGDLS and CDR2 as YYNGEE. The CDR3 has 16 amino acids. CDR3 residues: CASSVKGGDSGNTIYF. The DNA of the CDR3 is TGTGCCAGCAGCGTCAAGGGAGGGGACTCTGGAAACACCATATATTTT.

The table lists this clonotype with many counts. The rearrangement joins TRBV28 to TRBJ2-1; 8 nucleotides match TRBD2. The length of the CDR3 is 14 residues. Trimming took 7 bases from V and 9 from J; bases not matched to a gene: 11. From germline, CDR1 is MDHEN and CDR2 SYDVKM. CDR3 amino acids: CASTHGGDFFEQFF. The CDR3 DNA sequence: TGTGCCAGCACCCACGGGGGGGACTTCTTTGAGCAGTTCTTC.

This clonotype has only a few counts. The gene calls are TRBV19 and TRBJ2-2; D remains unclear. The CDR3 has 12 residues. Deletions cut 4 bases from V and 3 bases from J, with 3 bases between. Germline loops: CDR1 LNHDA, CDR2 SQIVND (reference sequence). CDR3 nucleotide sequence: TGTGCCAGTAGTACTTACACCGGGGAGCTGTTTTTT. It specifies CASSTYTGELFF.

This clonotype was counted ten times or more. This rearrangement joins TRBV10-3 to TRBJ1-2; D might be TRBD1 (5 bases). Per the germline V gene, CDR1 is ENHRY and CDR2 is SYGVKD. This CDR3 is 13 amino acids long. Trimming removed 3 bases from V and 7 bases from J, with 12 bases in between. The CDR3 DNA reads as TGTGCCATCAGTGACCTTCAGGGTGGTGGCTACACCTTC. As protein: CAISDLQGGGYTF.

This clonotype was detected many times. The rearrangement uses TRBV5-1 and TRBJ1-5; no clear D. V lost 1 base to trimming and J lost 2 bases, with 10 bases between them. The germline gives CDR1 SGHRS, CDR2 YFSETQ. The CDR3 contains 15 residues. The CDR3 loop is CASSLMPAGNQPQHF. The CDR3 coding sequence is TGCGCCAGCAGCTTGATGCCAGCAGGCAATCAGCCCCAGCATTTT.

This clonotype showed up just once. A read error may produce the germline difference seen at one junction end. In DNA form, the CDR3 reads TGTGCCAGCAGCTCCAGTAGCAATCAGCCCCAGCATTTT. Residues: CASSSSSNQPQHF. J is TRBJ1-5 and V is TRBV5-1; D unresolved. The CDR3 is made up of 13 amino acids. Germline V gene lookup returns CDR1 SGHRS and CDR2 YFSETQ. Based on the CDR3 plus reference TRBV5-1 and TRBJ1-5, the full variable domain is KAGVTQTPRYLIKTRGQQVTLSCSPISGHRSVSWYQQTPGQGLQFLFEYFSETQRNKGNFPGRFSGRQFSNSRSEMNVSTLELGDSALYLCASSSSSNQPQHFGDGTRLSIL.